The clone carrying this T cell receptor beta chain was found many times. As yet, its antigen is unknown. The source of the sample is a study of T cells in Graves' hyperthyroidism and ophthalmopathy. Study-wide results and caveats: Classification by a 13 V-J model distinguished ophthalmopathy from stable hyperthyroidism.

Hyperthyroidism in the patients, aged 18 to 65, was newly diagnosed and under 2 months in duration. V was clipped by 4 bases and J by 9 bases, with 17 bases between them. The germline V gene has CDR1 SGHRS and CDR2 YFSETQ. CDR3 length: 15 residues. RNA transcripts served as the template for amplifying TCR beta CDR3 regions. The study used the HTBI primer set for a first-round RT-PCR of the TCR CDR3. TCRdb analysed the multiplex PCR reads with MiXCR anew, one entry per CDR3 protein. The sample includes hundreds of thousands of distinct CDR3 sequences, approximately 15% of them seen just once. This clonotype was sampled from a woman under 40 with Graves' hyperthyroidism that later progressed to Graves' ophthalmopathy. J is TRBJ1-6 and V is TRBV5-1, with D maybe TRBD1 (6 bases). Sample: blood. CDR3 DNA sequence: TGCGCCAGCAGCCTGCAGGACAGATCCCTTTCACCCCTCCACTTT. Amino acid sequence: CASSLQDRSLSPLHF.